The T cell receptor (beta chain) described here comes from a study of blood T cell repertoires in COVID-19. Background on the study: Some COVID-19 samples were acute and others convalescent; all came from the United States, Italy and Spain.

The table came from immunoSEQ multiplex PCR; TCRdb's copy has only in-frame clones and leaves some out. The sample has approximately 200,000 clones, 81% seen once. To note about this clone: Additional DNA sequences in this sample encode the identical CDR3.

Germline V gives CDR1 LNHDA, CDR2 SQIVND (reference sequence). The CDR3 is made up of 14 amino acids. The trim removed 3 bases at V and 4 bases at J, leaving 6 bases unmatched. The sequence was obtained from an elderly woman with COVID-19, enrolled during active disease. The sequenced sample consisted of peripheral blood. The chain recombines TRBV19 with TRBJ2-7; TRBD2 agrees at 7 bases. The chain's CDR3 is CASSIGPGGYEQYF. The CDR3 DNA reads as TGTGCCAGTAGTATCGGACCCGGGGGGTACGAGCAGTACTTC.